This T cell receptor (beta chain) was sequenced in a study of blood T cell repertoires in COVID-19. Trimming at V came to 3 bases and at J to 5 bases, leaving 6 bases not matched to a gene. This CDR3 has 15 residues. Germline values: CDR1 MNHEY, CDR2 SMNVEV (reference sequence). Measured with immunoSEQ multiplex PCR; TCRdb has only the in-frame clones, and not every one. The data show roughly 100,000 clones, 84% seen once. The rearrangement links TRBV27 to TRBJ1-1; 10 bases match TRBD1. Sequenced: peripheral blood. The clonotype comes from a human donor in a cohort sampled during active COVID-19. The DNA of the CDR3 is TGTGCCAGCAGTTTTAGACAGGGGGCGGCTACTGAAGCTTTCTTT. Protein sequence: CASSFRQGAATEAFF.